The T cell receptor (beta chain) under discussion was sequenced for a study of post-analysis software for immune sequencing data. Unique molecular identifiers tagged the TCR beta cDNA libraries. TCRdb re-analysed the PCR reads in MiXCR, keeping a single row per CDR3 protein. The sample lists around 150,000 distinct CDR3 sequences, 35% to 40% occurring once. The TCR sequence derives from a girl under 18 with multiple sclerosis. The starting material was blood, obtained after autologous hematopoietic stem cell transplantation.

Here the CDR3 reads CASSHTGRGSEQFF. In DNA form, the CDR3 reads TGCGCCAGCAGCCATACCGGGAGGGGGAGTGAGCAGTTCTTC. The chain recombines TRBV4-3 with TRBJ2-1; 8 positions agree with TRBD2. Germline V gene data show CDR1 as LGHNA and CDR2 as YSLEER. V shed 3 bases and J 9 bases; nucleotides not matched to a gene: 7. The CDR3 totals 14 residues.